This TCR beta chain was sequenced for a study of blood T cell repertoires in COVID-19. Study at large: From the United States, Italy and Spain came samples of acute and convalescent COVID-19.

Patients of the Seattle cohort, enrolled during active infection, were followed longitudinally. V was cut by 0 bases and J by 1 base, with 6 bases left in between. Germline CDR1 and CDR2: MNHEY and SVGEGT. The CDR3 is 14 amino acids. As handled by the study authors: Cell counts per sample came from amplifying reference gene primers. Assay used: immunoSEQ multiplex PCR; TCRdb lists only in-frame clones, some missing. V, J and clone size reflect that table, while D and trimming were determined from the DNA. The sample has 150,000 to 170,000 clones; roughly 84% are singletons. Material for sequencing was peripheral blood. The sequence was obtained from a man in his 60s with COVID-19, enrolled during active disease. The chain employs TRBV6-2 or TRBV6-3 and TRBJ1-1; D is ambiguous. CDR3 amino acids: CASSYSPGNTEAFF. CDR3 nucleotides: TGTGCCAGCAGTTACTCGCCAGGGAACACTGAAGCTTTCTTT.